Sequencing of this T cell receptor (beta chain) was carried out in a study of blood T cell repertoires in COVID-19. As for the study in general: COVID-19 samples, acute and convalescent, were from the United States, Italy and Spain. PBMCs, B-cell-depleted T cells, or T cells were the source of the cDNA or gDNA that made up the material.

The CDR3 totals 14 residues. CDR1 SQVTM and CDR2 ANQGSEA come from the germline V gene. The V end was cut by 7 bases, the J end by 3 bases, with 15 bases between. Original analysis: Quantification of nucleated cells was approximated via reference gene primer amplification. Only in-frame clones appear in the TCRdb table, and some are missing; sequencing was by immunoSEQ multiplex PCR. That table supplies the V and J calls and clone size; D and trimming were determined from the DNA. This sample yields about 14,000 clones, of which around 73% are seen a single time; 9.7% belongs to the top ten. This sequence originates from a man between 65 and 79 years old with acute or convalescent COVID-19. The specimen sequenced was peripheral blood. The genes are TRBV29-1 and TRBJ1-4; unclear D gene. CDR3 nucleotide sequence: TGCAGCGCGACCGCGGGGTCTCCTAATGAAAAACTGTTTTTT. It yields the protein CSATAGSPNEKLFF.